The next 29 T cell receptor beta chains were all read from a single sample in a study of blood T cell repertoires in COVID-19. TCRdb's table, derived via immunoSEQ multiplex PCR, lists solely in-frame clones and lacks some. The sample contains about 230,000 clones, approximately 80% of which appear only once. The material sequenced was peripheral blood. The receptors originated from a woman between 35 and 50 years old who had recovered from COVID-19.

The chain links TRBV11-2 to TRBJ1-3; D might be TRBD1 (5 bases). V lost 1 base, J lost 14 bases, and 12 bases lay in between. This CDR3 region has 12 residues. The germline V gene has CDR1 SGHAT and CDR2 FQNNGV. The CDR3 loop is CASSLAGLTLYF. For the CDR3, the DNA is TGTGCCAGCAGCTTAGCGGGACTGACTCTATATTTT.

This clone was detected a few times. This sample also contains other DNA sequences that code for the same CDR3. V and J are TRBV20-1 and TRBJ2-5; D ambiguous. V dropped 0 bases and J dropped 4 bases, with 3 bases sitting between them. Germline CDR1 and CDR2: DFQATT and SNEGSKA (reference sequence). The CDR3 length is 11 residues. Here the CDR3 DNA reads TGCAGTGCTAGAGATCGAGAGACCCAGTACTTC. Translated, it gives CSARDRETQYF.

The CDR3 reads CASSYSDISYEQYF. CDR3 nucleotide sequence: TGTGCCAGCAGTTACTCGGACATCTCCTACGAGCAGTACTTC. This chain connects TRBV6-5 to TRBJ2-7, with D perhaps matching TRBD1 (5 bases). The CDR3 has 14 residues. With 0 bases removed from V and 0 bases from J, the gap between germline ends came to 6 bases. Germline V gives CDR1 MNHEY, CDR2 SVGAGI.

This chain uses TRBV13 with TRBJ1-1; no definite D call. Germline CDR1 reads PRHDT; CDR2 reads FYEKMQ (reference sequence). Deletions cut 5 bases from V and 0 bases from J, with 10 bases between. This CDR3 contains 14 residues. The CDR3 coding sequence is TGTGCCAGCAGCCGTGGCCATTTGAACACTGAAGCTTTCTTT. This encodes CASSRGHLNTEAFF.

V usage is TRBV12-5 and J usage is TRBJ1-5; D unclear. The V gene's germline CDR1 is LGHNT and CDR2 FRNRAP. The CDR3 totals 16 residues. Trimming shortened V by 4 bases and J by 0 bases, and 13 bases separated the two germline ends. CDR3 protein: CASGWEVIYSNQPQHF. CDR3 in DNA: TGTGCTAGTGGTTGGGAGGTAATTTATAGCAATCAGCCCCAGCATTTT.

CDR3 loop: CASSPHSDSGETQYF. The CDR3 nucleotides are TGTGCCAGCTCACCCCATTCGGACTCAGGAGAGACCCAGTACTTC. The chain uses TRBV18 and TRBJ2-5; weak D call: TRBD2 (5 bases). CDR3 size: 15 residues. V dropped 3 bases and J dropped 4 bases, with 15 bases sitting between them. CDR1 and CDR2 from the germline V gene are KGHSH and LQKENI.

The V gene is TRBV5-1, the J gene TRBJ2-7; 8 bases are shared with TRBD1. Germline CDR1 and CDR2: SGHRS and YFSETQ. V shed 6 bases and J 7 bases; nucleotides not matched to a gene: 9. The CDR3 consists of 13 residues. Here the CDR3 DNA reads TGCGCCAGCACCTCCGGGACAGGATCTGAGCAGTACTTC. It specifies CASTSGTGSEQYF.

Here the CDR3 reads CASSLRSGTVETQYF. CDR3 DNA: TGTGCCAGCTCGCTAAGATCCGGGACTGTAGAGACCCAGTACTTC. This sequence joins TRBV18 and TRBJ2-5; TRBD2 is a possible D gene (6 bases). This CDR3 has 15 amino acids. V lost 6 bases and J lost 4, with 18 bases in between. CDR1 is KGHSH and CDR2 is LQKENI in the germline V gene.

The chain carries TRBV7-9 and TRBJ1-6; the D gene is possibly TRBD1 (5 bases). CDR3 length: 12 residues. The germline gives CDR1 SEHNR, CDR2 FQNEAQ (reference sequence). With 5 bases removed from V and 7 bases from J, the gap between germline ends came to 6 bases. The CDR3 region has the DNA TGTGCCAGCAGCCGACAGAATTCACCCCTCCACTTT. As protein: CASSRQNSPLHF.

The CDR3 DNA sequence: TGCGCCAGCAGCTTGTGGGGGGAGCAAGAATCCGAGCAGTACTTC. Encoded protein: CASSLWGEQESEQYF. The chain employs TRBV5-1 and TRBJ2-7; a weak D match, TRBD2 (6 bases). This CDR3 is built from 15 residues. Per germline, CDR1 SGHRS and CDR2 YFSETQ. V lost 1 base, J lost 6 bases, and 17 bases lay in between.

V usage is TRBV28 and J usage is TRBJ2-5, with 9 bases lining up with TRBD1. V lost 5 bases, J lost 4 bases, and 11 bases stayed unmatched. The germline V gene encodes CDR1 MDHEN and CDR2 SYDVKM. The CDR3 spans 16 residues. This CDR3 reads CASSPRTGAGGETQYF. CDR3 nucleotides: TGTGCCAGCAGTCCGCGGACAGGGGCAGGGGGAGAGACCCAGTACTTC.

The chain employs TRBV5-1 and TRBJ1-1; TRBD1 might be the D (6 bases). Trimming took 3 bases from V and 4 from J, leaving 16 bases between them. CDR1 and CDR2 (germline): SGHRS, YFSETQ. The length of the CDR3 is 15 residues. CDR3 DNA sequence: TGCGCCAGCAGCTCACAGGGTGGTGGGAGCACTGAAGCTTTCTTT. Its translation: CASSSQGGGSTEAFF.

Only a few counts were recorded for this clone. CDR3 sequence: CASSLRLAGGHETQYF. CDR3 nucleotides: TGTGCCAGCAGCCTAAGATTAGCGGGGGGGCACGAGACCCAGTACTTC. The rearrangement joins TRBV3-1 (or the pseudogene TRBV3-2) to TRBJ2-5; 11 nucleotides align to TRBD2. The CDR3 contains 16 residues. Trimming cost V 4 bases and J 5 bases; bases outside gene matches: 9. Germline V lookup: CDR1 LGHDT, CDR2 YNNKEL (reference sequence).

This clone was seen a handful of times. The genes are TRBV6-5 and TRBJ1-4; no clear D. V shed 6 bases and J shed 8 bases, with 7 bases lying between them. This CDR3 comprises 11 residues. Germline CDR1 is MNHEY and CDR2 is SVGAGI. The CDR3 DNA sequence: TGTGCCAGCAGCCCCGGGGAAAAACTGTTTTTT. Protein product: CASSPGEKLFF.

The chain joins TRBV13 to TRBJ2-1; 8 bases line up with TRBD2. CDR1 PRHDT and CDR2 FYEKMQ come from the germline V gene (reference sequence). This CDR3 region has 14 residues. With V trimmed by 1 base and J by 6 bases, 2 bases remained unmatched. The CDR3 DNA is TGTGCCAGCAGCTTAGAGCGGGGGATCAATGAGCAGTTCTTC. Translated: CASSLERGINEQFF.

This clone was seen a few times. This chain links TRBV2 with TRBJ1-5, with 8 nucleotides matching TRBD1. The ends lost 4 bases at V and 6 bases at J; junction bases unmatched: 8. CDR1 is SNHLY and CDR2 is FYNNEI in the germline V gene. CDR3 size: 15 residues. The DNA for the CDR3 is TGTGCCAGCAGTGTAGGGCCAGGGGGCGGTCAGCCCCAGCATTTT. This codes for CASSVGPGGGQPQHF. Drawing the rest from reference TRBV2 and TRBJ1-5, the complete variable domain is EPEVTQTPSHQVTQMGQEVILRCVPISNHLYFYWYRQILGQKVEFLVSFYNNEISEKSEIFDDQFSVERPDGSNFTLKIRSTKLEDSAMYFCASSVGPGGGQPQHFGDGTRLSIL.

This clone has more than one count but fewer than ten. The DNA for the CDR3 is TGCGCCAGCAGCTTTTCCGGGACATCGAACACTGAAGCTTTCTTT. It codes for CASSFSGTSNTEAFF. The chain is built from TRBV5-1 and TRBJ1-1, with D perhaps matching TRBD1 (6 bases). Germline CDR1 reads SGHRS; CDR2 reads YFSETQ. This CDR3 spans 15 amino acids. Trimming took 2 bases from V and 1 from J, leaving 12 bases between them.

The CDR3 sequence is CASSLRQDLNQPQHF. Here the CDR3 DNA reads TGTGCCAGCAGTCTAAGACAGGACCTCAATCAGCCCCAGCATTTT. This chain links TRBV27 with TRBJ1-5; a weak D match, TRBD1 (6 bases). This CDR3 is 15 amino acids long. Per germline, CDR1 MNHEY and CDR2 SMNVEV (reference sequence). V lost 5 bases to trimming and J lost 3 bases, with 14 bases between them.

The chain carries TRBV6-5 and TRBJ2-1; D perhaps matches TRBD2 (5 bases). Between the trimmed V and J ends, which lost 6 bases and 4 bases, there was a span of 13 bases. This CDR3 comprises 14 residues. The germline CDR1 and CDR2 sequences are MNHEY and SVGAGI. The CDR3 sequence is CASRTHGEYNEQFF. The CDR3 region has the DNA TGTGCCAGCAGGACCCACGGGGAATACAATGAGCAGTTCTTC.

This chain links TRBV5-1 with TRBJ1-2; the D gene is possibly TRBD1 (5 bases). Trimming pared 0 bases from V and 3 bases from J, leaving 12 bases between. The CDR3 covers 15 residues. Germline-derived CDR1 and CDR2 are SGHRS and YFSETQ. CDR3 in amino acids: CASSLARGLDYGYTF. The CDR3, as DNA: TGCGCCAGCAGCTTGGCTCGGGGGTTGGACTATGGCTACACCTTC.

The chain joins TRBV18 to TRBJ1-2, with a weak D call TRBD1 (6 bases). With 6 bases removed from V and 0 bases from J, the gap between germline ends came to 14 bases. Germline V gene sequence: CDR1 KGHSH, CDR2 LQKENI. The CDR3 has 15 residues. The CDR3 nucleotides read TGTGCCAGCTCCCGAGGGGGGGCAGCTAACTATGGCTACACCTTC. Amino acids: CASSRGGAANYGYTF. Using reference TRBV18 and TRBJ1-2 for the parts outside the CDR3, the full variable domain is NAGVMQNPRHLVRRRGQEARLRCSPMKGHSHVYWYRQLPEEGLKFMVYLQKENIIDESGMPKERFSAEFPKEGPSILRIQQVVRGDSAAYFCASSRGGAANYGYTFGSGTRLTVV.

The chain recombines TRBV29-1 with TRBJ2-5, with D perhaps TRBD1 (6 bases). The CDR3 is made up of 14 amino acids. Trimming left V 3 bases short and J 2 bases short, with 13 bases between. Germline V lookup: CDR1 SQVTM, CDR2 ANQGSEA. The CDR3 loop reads CSVDPEGDQETQYF. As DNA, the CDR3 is TGCAGCGTTGATCCCGAGGGGGATCAAGAGACCCAGTACTTC.

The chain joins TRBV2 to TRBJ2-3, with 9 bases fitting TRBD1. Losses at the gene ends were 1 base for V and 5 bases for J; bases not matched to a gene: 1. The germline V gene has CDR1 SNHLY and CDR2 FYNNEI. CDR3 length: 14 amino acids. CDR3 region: CASSEDRGQDTQYF. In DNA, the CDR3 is TGTGCCAGCAGTGAAGACAGGGGGCAAGATACGCAGTATTTT.

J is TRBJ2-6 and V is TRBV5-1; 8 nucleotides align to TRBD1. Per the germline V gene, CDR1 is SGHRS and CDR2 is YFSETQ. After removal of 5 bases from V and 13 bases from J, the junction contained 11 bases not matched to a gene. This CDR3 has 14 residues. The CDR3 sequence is CASRPTGGSIVLTF. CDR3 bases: TGCGCCAGCAGGCCCACAGGGGGATCTATTGTCCTGACTTTC.

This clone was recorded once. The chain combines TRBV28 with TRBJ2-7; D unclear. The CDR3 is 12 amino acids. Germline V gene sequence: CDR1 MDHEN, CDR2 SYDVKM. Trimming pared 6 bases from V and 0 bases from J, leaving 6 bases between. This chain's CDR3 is CASSHSSYEQYF. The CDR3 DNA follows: TGTGCCAGCAGCCATAGCTCCTACGAGCAGTACTTC.

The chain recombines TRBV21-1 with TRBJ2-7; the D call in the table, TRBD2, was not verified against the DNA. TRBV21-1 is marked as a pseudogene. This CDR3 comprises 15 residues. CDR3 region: CASSKVHLRVYEQYF. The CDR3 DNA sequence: TGTGCCAGCAGCAAAGTTCACCTTCGGGTCTACGAGCAGTACTTC.

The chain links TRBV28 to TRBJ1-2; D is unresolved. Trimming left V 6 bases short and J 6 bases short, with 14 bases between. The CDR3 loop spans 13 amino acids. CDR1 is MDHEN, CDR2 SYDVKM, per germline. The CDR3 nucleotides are TGTGCCAGCAGGCTGCAGGTCTTCGATGGCTACACCTTC. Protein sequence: CASRLQVFDGYTF.

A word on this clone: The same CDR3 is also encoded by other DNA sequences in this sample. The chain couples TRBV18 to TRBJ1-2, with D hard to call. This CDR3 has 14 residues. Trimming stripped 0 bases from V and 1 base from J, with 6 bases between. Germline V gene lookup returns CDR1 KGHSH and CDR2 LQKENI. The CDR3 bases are TGTGCCAGCTCACCACCGGAGGGTAACTATGGCTACACCTTC. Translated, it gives CASSPPEGNYGYTF.

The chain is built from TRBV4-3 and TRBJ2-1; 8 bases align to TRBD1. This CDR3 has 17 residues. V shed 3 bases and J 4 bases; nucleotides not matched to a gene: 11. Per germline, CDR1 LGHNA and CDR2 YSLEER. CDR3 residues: CASSHGYTGQDYNEQFF. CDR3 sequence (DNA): TGCGCCAGCAGCCACGGATACACGGGACAGGATTACAATGAGCAGTTCTTC.